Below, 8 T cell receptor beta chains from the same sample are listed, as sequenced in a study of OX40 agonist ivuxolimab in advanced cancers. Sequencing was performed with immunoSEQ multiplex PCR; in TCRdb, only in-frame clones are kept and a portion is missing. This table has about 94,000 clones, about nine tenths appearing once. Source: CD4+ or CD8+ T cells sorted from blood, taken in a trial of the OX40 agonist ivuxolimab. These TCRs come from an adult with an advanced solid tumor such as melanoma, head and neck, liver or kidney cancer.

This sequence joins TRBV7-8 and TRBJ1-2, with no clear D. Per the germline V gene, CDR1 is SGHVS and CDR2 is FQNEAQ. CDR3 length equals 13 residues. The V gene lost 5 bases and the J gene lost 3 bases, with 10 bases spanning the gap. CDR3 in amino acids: CASSLDGDYGYTF. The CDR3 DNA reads TGTGCCAGCAGCCTTGACGGAGACTATGGCTACACCTTC. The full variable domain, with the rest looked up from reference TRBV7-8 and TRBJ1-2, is GAGVSQSPRYKVAKRGQDVALRCDPISGHVSLFWYQQALGQGPEFLTYFQNEAQLDKSGLPSDRFFAERPEGSVSTLKIQRTQQEDSAVYLCASSLDGDYGYTFGSGTRLTVV.

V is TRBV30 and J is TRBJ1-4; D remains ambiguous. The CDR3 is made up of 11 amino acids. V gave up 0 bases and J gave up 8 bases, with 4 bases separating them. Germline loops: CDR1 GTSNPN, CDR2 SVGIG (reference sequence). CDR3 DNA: TGTGCCTGGAGTGTAATGGAAAAACTGTTTTTT. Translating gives CAWSVMEKLFF.

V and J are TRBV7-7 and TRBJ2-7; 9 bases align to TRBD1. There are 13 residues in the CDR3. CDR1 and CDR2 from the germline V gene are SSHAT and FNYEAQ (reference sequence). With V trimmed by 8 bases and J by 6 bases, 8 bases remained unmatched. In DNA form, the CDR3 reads TGTGCCAGCGGAAGGGACAGGGACGGCGAGCAGTACTTC. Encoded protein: CASGRDRDGEQYF.

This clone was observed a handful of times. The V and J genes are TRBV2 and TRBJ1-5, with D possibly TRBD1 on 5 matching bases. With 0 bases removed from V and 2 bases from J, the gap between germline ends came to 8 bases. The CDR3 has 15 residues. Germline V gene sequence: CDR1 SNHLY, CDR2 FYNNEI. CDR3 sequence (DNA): TGTGCCAGCAGTGAAGCGGGACTGGGCAATCAGCCCCAGCATTTT. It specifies CASSEAGLGNQPQHF.

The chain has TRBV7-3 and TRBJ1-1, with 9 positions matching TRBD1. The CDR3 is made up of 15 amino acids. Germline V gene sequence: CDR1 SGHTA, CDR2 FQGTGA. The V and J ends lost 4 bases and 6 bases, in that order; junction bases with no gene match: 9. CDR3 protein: CASSWGDRDFAEAFF. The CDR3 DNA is TGTGCCAGCAGCTGGGGGGACAGGGATTTTGCTGAAGCTTTCTTT. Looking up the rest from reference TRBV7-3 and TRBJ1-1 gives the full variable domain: GAGVSQTPSNKVTEKGKYVELRCDPISGHTALYWYRQSLGQGPEFLIYFQGTGAADDSGLPNDRFFAVRPEGSVSTLKIQRTERGDSAVYLCASSWGDRDFAEAFFGQGTRLTVV.

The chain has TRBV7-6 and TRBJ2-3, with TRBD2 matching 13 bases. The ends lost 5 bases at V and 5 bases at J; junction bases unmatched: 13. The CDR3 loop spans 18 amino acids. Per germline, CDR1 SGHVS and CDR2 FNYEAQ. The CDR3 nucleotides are TGTGCCAGCAGCCTCAGAGGGACTAGCGGGGAAGAGAGAGATACGCAGTATTTT. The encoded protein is CASSLRGTSGEERDTQYF.

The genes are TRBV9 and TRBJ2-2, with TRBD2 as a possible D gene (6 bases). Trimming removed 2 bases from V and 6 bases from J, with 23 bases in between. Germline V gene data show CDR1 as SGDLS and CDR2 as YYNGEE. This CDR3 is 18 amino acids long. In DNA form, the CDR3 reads TGTGCCAGCAGCGTTCCGACCGGTATTGGAGGGATCGCCGGGGAGCTGTTTTTT. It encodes CASSVPTGIGGIAGELFF.

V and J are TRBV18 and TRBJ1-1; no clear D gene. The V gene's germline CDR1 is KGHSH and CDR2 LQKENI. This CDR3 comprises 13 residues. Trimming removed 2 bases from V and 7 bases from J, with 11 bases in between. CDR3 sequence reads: CASSPGGQSEAFF. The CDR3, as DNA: TGTGCCAGCTCACCAGGTGGCCAGAGTGAAGCTTTCTTT.